This T cell receptor beta chain derives from a study of T cell responses to AZD1222 COVID-19 vaccine. Study conclusions and caveats: Donors were chiefly white British, with a greater number of females, and clonal diversity was perhaps underestimated. Seropositive at baseline were only a handful of AZD1222 recipients. Spike-wide coverage was observed for vaccine-associated CD4 TCRs, with dominant responses at 160-218 and 743-854. Variant regions that are unmutated are reportedly the target of nearly half of spike-specific TCRs.

Per the germline V gene, CDR1 is LNHDA and CDR2 is SQIVND (reference sequence). CDR3 length equals 14 residues. V was pared by 4 bases and J by 3 bases, with 13 bases between. Libraries were prepared by immunoSEQ multiplex PCR; TCRdb keeps only in-frame clonotypes and omits some of them. The repertoire has approximately 150,000 clones, 94% of them found once; the top ten carry about 1.3%. About this clone: The antigen remains undetermined.

The clonotype comes from an adult in good health. The rearrangement links TRBV19 to TRBJ2-7; D is perhaps TRBD2 (5 bases). The sequencing here drew on peripheral blood, taken on day 0 of AZD1222 vaccination. CDR3 sequence (DNA): TGTGCCAGTAGTAGCCCGGCGGGTCACTACGAGCAGTACGTC. It translates to CASSSPAGHYEQYV.